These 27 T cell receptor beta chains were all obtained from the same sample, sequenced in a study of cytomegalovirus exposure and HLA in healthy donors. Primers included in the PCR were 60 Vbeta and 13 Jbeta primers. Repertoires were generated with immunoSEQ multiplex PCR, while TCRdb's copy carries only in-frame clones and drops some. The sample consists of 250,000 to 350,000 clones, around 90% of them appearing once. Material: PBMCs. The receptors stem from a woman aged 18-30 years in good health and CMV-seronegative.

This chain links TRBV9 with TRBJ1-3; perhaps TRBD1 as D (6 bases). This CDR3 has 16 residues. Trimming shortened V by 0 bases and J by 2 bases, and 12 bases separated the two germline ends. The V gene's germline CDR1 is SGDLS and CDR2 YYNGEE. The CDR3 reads CASSVALTGAGNTIYF. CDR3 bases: TGTGCCAGCAGCGTAGCCCTGACAGGAGCTGGAAACACCATATATTTT.

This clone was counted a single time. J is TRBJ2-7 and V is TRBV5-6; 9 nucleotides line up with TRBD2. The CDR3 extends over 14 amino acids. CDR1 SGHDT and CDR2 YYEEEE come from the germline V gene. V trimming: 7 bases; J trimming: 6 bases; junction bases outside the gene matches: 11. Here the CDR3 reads CASEAGLASIEQYF. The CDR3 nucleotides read TGTGCCAGCGAAGCCGGACTAGCGTCTATCGAGCAGTACTTC.

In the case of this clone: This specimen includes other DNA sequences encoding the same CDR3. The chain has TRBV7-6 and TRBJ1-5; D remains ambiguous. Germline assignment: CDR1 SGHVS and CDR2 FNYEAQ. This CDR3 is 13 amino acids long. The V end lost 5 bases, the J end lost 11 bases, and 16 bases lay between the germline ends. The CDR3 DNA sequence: TGTGCCAGCAGCAAAAACGGGGAGGCGGCCCAGCATTTT. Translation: CASSKNGEAAQHF.

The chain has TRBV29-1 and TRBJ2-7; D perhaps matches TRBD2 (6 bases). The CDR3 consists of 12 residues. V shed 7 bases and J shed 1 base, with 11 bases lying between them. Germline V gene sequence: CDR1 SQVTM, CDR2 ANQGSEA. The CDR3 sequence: CSAGGSSYEQYF. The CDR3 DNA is TGCAGCGCCGGGGGATCTTCCTACGAGCAGTACTTC.

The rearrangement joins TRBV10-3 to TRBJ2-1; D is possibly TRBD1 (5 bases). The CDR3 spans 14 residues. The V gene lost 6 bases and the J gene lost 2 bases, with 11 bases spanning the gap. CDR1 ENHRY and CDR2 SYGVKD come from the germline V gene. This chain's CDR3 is CAIRAGQAYNEQFF. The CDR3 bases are TGTGCCATCAGGGCAGGGCAAGCCTACAATGAGCAGTTCTTC.

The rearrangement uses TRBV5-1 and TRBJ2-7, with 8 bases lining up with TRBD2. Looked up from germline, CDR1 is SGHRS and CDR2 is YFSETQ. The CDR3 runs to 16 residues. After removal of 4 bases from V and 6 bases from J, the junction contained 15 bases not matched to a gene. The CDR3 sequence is CASSPTLAGGPPEQYF. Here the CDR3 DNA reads TGCGCCAGCAGCCCTACCCTGGCGGGGGGCCCCCCCGAGCAGTACTTC.

CDR3 coding DNA: TGTGCCAGCAGCTTTGTCCTAGCGGGGGGGGGAGTCTTGCTTGAGCAGTTCTTC. This translates into CASSFVLAGGGVLLEQFF. The gene calls are TRBV13 and TRBJ2-1, with 12 bases matching TRBD2. V was pared by 3 bases and J by 9 bases, with 15 bases of the junction left unmatched. CDR3 size: 18 residues. CDR1 and CDR2 from the germline V gene are PRHDT and FYEKMQ (reference sequence).

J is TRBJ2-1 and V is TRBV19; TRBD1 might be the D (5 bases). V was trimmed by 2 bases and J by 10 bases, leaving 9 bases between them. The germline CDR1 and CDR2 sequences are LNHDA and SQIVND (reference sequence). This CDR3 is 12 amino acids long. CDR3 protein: CASSITGLEQFF. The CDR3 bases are TGTGCCAGTAGTATAACAGGATTGGAGCAGTTCTTC. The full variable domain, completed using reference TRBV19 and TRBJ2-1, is DGGITQSPKYLFRKEGQNVTLSCEQNLNHDAMYWYRQDPGQGLRLIYYSQIVNDFQKGDIAEGYSVSREKKESFPLTVTSAQKNPTAFYLCASSITGLEQFFGPGTRLTVL.

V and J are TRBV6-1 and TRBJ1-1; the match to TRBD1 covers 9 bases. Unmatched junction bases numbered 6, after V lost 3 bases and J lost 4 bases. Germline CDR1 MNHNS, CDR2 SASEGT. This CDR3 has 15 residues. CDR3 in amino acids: CASSEIGDRATEAFF. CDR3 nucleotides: TGTGCCAGCAGTGAGATTGGGGACAGGGCCACTGAAGCTTTCTTT.

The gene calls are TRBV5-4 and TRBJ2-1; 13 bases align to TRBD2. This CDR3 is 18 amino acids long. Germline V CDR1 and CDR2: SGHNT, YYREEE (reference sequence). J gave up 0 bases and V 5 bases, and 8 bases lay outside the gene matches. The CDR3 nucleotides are TGTGCCAGCAGTCAGGGACTAGCGGGGCCGAGCTCCTACAATGAGCAGTTCTTC. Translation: CASSQGLAGPSSYNEQFF.

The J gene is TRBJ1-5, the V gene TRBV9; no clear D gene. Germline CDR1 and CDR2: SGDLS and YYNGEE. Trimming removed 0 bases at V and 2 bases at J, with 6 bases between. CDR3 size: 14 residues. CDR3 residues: CASSVGLGNQPQHF. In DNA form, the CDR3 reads TGTGCCAGCAGCGTAGGGCTGGGCAATCAGCCCCAGCATTTT.

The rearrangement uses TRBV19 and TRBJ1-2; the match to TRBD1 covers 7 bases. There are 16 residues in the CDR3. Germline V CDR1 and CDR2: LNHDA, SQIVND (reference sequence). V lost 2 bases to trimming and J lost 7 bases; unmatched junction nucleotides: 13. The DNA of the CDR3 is TGTGCCAGTAGTATAAAACCGACAGGGACGTTACGTGGCTACACCTTC. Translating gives CASSIKPTGTLRGYTF.

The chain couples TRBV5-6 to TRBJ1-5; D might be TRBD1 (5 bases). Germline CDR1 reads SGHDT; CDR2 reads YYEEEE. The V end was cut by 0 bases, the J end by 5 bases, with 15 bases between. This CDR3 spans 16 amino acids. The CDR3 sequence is CASSLGPSRVDQPQHF. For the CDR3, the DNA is TGTGCCAGCAGCTTGGGGCCCAGCAGGGTCGATCAGCCCCAGCATTTT.

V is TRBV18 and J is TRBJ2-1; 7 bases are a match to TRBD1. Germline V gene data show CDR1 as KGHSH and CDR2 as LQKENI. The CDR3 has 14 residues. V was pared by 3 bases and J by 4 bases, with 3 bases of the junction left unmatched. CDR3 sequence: CASSPGTVYNEQFF. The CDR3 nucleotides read TGTGCCAGCTCACCGGGGACAGTATACAATGAGCAGTTCTTC.

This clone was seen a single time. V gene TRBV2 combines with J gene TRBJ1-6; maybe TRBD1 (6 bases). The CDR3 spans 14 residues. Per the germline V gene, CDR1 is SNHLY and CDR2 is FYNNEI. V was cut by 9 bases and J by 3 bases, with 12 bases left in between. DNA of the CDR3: TGTGCCAGAAAGGGGGACCTCTATAATTCACCCCTCCACTTT. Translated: CARKGDLYNSPLHF.

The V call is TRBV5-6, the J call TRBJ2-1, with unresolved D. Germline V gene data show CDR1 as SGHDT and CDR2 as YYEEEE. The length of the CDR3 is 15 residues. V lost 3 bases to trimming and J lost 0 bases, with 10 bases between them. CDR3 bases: TGTGCCAGCAGCTCCTATTCCTCCTCCTACAATGAGCAGTTCTTC. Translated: CASSSYSSSYNEQFF.

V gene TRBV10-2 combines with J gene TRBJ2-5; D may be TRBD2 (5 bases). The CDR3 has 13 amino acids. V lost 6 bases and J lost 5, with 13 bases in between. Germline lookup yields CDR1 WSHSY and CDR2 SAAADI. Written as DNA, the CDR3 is TGCGCCAGCAGAATAGGAGCGGCCGAGACCCAGTACTTC. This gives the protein CASRIGAAETQYF.

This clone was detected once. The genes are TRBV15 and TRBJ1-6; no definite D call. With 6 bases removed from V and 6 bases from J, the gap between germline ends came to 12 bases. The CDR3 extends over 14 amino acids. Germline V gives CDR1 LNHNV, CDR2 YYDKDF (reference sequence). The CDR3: CATRDGGLNSPLHF. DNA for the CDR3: TGTGCCACCAGGGACGGAGGCCTTAATTCACCCCTCCACTTT.

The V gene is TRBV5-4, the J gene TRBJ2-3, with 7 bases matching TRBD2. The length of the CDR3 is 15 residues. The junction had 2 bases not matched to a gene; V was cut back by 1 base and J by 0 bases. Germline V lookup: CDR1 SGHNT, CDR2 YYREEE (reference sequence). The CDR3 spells CASSLMGLSTDTQYF. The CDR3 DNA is TGTGCCAGCAGCTTGATGGGACTAAGCACAGATACGCAGTATTTT.

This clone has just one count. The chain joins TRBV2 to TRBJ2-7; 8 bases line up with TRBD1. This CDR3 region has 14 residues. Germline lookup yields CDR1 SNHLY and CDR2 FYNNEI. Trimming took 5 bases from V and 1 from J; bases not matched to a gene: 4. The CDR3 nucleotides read TGTGCCAGCAGTAACTACAGGGGGTCCTACGAGCAGTACTTC. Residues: CASSNYRGSYEQYF.

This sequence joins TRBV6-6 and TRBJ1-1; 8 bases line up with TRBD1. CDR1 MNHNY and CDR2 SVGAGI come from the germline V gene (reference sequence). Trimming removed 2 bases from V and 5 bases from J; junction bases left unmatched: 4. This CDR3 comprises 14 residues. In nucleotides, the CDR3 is TGTGCCAGCAGTTACGGTCAGGGGGCGACTGAAGCTTTCTTT. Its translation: CASSYGQGATEAFF.

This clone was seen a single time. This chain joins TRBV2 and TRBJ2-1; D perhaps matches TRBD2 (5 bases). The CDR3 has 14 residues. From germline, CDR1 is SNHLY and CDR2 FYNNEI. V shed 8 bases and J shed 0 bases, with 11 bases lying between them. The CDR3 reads CASVALSSYNEQFF. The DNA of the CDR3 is TGTGCCAGCGTAGCGCTTAGCTCCTACAATGAGCAGTTCTTC.

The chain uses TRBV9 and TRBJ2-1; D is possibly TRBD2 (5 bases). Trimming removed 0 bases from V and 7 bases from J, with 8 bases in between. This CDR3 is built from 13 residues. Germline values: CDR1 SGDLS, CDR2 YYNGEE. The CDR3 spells CASSVGTANEQFF. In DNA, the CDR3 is TGTGCCAGCAGCGTAGGGACTGCGAATGAGCAGTTCTTC.

CDR3 sequence (DNA): TGTGCCAGCAGCCCCTTCCGGGACAGCAATGAGCAGTTCTTC. It translates to CASSPFRDSNEQFF. This chain joins TRBV6-6 and TRBJ2-1; 7 bases fit TRBD1. CDR3 length equals 14 residues. V was clipped by 6 bases and J by 6 bases; unmatched bases: 8. The germline V gene has CDR1 MNHNY and CDR2 SVGAGI (reference sequence).

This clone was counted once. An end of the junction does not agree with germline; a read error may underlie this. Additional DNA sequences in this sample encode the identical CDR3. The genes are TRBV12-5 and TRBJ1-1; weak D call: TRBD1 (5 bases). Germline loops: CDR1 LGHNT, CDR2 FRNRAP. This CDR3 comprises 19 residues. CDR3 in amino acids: CASGFGGSLLYSMNTEAFF. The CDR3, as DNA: TGCGCTAGTGGTTTCGGGGGATCACTCCTTTACAGCATGAACACTGAAGCTTTCTTT.

The CDR3 nucleotides read TGTGCCAGCAGCCACCGAGGGACTAGCGGGGCCCCCGCAGATACGCAGTATTTT. Amino acid sequence: CASSHRGTSGAPADTQYF. The V gene is TRBV7-9, the J gene TRBJ2-3; 13 bases line up with TRBD2. The length of the CDR3 is 18 residues. From germline, CDR1 is SEHNR and CDR2 FQNEAQ (reference sequence). Germline trimming cut 5 bases from V and 4 bases from J; bases unmatched to any gene: 12.

CDR3 in DNA: TGTGCCAGCAGCTTAGGGCTAGCGGGGGCCTACGAGCAGTACTTC. Amino acid sequence: CASSLGLAGAYEQYF. The chain carries TRBV7-9 and TRBJ2-7; 10 nucleotides match TRBD2. Trimming cost V 1 base and J 2 bases; bases outside gene matches: 2. This CDR3 contains 15 residues. Germline CDR1 and CDR2: SEHNR and FQNEAQ (reference sequence).